What follows are 14 T cell receptor beta chains derived from one specimen sequenced in a study of radiotherapy plus CTLA-4 blockade in lung cancer. Only in-frame clones appear in the TCRdb table, and some are missing; sequencing was by immunoSEQ multiplex PCR. Here the sample spans approximately 72,000 clones, over 65% being singletons. The sample in question was peripheral blood, obtained from a patient treated with radiotherapy plus ipilimumab. These receptors were obtained from a human donor with non-small cell lung cancer who had a complete response to radiotherapy plus ipilimumab.

The V and J genes are TRBV11-2 and TRBJ1-5; D is unclear. In germline, CDR1 is SGHAT, CDR2 FQNNGV. Trimming took off 0 bases at V and 7 bases at J, with 7 bases between the two ends. This CDR3 has 13 amino acids. The CDR3 spells CASSLDVSQPQHF. The DNA of the CDR3 is TGTGCCAGCAGCTTAGACGTGAGCCAGCCCCAGCATTTT.

This rearrangement joins TRBV9 to TRBJ2-2, with D perhaps TRBD2 (6 bases). Germline CDR1 SGDLS, CDR2 YYNGEE. The CDR3 consists of 16 residues. V lost 4 bases to trimming and J lost 3 bases, with 16 bases between them. In nucleotides, the CDR3 is TGTGCCAGCAGCCCCCCCGGGGAGGTGGACACCGGGGAGCTGTTTTTT. Amino acid sequence: CASSPPGEVDTGELFF.

Remarks on this clone: One end of the junction fails to match germline, which may point to a read error. This chain uses TRBV7-7 with TRBJ1-4; D is possibly TRBD1 (6 bases). This CDR3 has 15 amino acids. Germline-derived CDR1 and CDR2 are SSHAT and FNYEAQ (reference sequence). CDR3 DNA: TGTGCTAGCAGCCTAACCGGGACATCGGGGGAAAAACTGTTTTTT. Translation gives CASSLTGTSGEKLFF.

The chain couples TRBV15 to TRBJ2-3, with D uncertain. The V end lost 1 base, the J end lost 4 bases, and 6 bases lay between the germline ends. The CDR3 spans 13 residues. CDR1 is LNHNV, CDR2 YYDKDF, per germline (reference sequence). In nucleotides, the CDR3 is TGTGCCACCAGCAGAGGTGGGTCAGATACGCAGTATTTT. This sequence encodes CATSRGGSDTQYF. The full variable domain, with the rest looked up from reference TRBV15 and TRBJ2-3, is DAMVIQNPRYQVTQFGKPVTLSCSQTLNHNVMYWYQQKSSQAPKLLFHYYDKDFNNEADTPDNFQSRRPNTSFCFLDIRSPGLGDTAMYLCATSRGGSDTQYFGPGTRLTVL.

The chain combines TRBV15 with TRBJ2-2; 8 nucleotides match TRBD2. The V and J ends lost 2 bases and 7 bases, in that order; junction bases with no gene match: 24. Germline values: CDR1 LNHNV, CDR2 YYDKDF (reference sequence). The CDR3 is made up of 21 amino acids. In DNA form, the CDR3 reads TGTGCCACCAGCAGAACCCCCGCAGGGCAGACCGGGAGGGCCGGTGGCGGGGAGCTGTTTTTT. Its translation: CATSRTPAGQTGRAGGGELFF.

The table lists this clone with a few counts. This sequence joins TRBV10-2 and TRBJ1-1; no clear D gene. Germline CDR1 WSHSY, CDR2 SAAADI. V shed 7 bases and J shed 2 bases, with 8 bases lying between them. This CDR3 has 12 amino acids. The CDR3: CASKDPNTEAFF. The CDR3 nucleotides read TGCGCCAGCAAGGACCCAAACACTGAAGCTTTCTTT.

This clone was counted between two and nine times. The chain is built from TRBV10-3 and TRBJ1-2; perhaps TRBD1 as D (5 bases). Trimming took 6 bases from V and 5 from J, leaving 7 bases between them. Germline-derived CDR1 and CDR2 are ENHRY and SYGVKD. This CDR3 contains 11 residues. CDR3 DNA: TGTGCCATCAGCCGGGGGTATGGCTACACCTTC. This sequence encodes CAISRGYGYTF.

J is TRBJ1-5 and V is TRBV4-1; no clear D gene. Trimming stripped 0 bases from V and 0 bases from J, with 9 bases between. The CDR3 covers 16 residues. Germline CDR1 reads MGHRA; CDR2 reads YSYEKL. This chain's CDR3 is CASSQEGGNSNQPQHF. CDR3 coding DNA: TGCGCCAGCAGCCAAGAGGGAGGGAATAGCAATCAGCCCCAGCATTTT.

This chain uses TRBV7-9 with TRBJ2-7; D perhaps matches TRBD1 (5 bases). Trimming took 1 base from V and 4 from J, leaving 14 bases between them. The CDR3 length is 15 residues. Germline CDR1 is SEHNR and CDR2 is FQNEAQ (reference sequence). The CDR3 nucleotides are TGTGCCAGCAGCTTAGGGGCAGGGTCGTGGTACGAGCAGTACTTC. This gives the protein CASSLGAGSWYEQYF.

The gene calls are TRBV29-1 and TRBJ2-2; 7 nucleotides align to TRBD1. The CDR3 totals 14 residues. With V trimmed by 3 bases and J by 1 base, 2 bases remained unmatched. Germline values: CDR1 SQVTM, CDR2 ANQGSEA. The CDR3 sequence: CSVDRGMNTGELFF. The CDR3 DNA follows: TGCAGCGTTGACAGGGGGATGAACACCGGGGAGCTGTTTTTT.

This rearrangement joins TRBV7-2 to TRBJ1-2; no clear D gene. The CDR3 has 13 amino acids. Looked up from germline, CDR1 is SGHTA and CDR2 is FQGNSA. V was cut by 3 bases and J by 4 bases, with 9 bases left in between. The CDR3 DNA follows: TGTGCCAGCAGCTTTGGCGTAATCTATGGCTACACCTTC. Translating gives CASSFGVIYGYTF.

The chain couples TRBV5-1 to TRBJ2-1, with 8 bases lining up with TRBD2. J gave up 5 bases and V 1 base, and 5 bases lay outside the gene matches. Germline CDR1 SGHRS, CDR2 YFSETQ. CDR3 length equals 15 residues. The CDR3 region has the DNA TGCGCCAGCAGCTTGCCCCTAGCGGGCCACAATGAGCAGTTCTTC. Residues: CASSLPLAGHNEQFF.

CDR3 bases: TGTGCCAGCTCAGGGACCCAGGAGGCAGCTGAAGCTTTCTTT. Amino acid sequence: CASSGTQEAAEAFF. The chain is built from TRBV18 and TRBJ1-1, with a weak D call TRBD1 (5 bases). The germline V and J ends were trimmed by 5 bases and 6 bases, with 16 bases remaining between them. CDR3 size: 14 residues. The germline CDR1 and CDR2 sequences are KGHSH and LQKENI. The full variable domain, completed using reference TRBV18 and TRBJ1-1, is NAGVMQNPRHLVRRRGQEARLRCSPMKGHSHVYWYRQLPEEGLKFMVYLQKENIIDESGMPKERFSAEFPKEGPSILRIQQVVRGDSAAYFCASSGTQEAAEAFFGQGTRLTVV.

Worth noting for this clone: In the same sample, other DNA sequences code for this CDR3. This sequence joins TRBV9 and TRBJ1-1, with 7 nucleotides matching TRBD1. Trimming cost V 3 bases and J 0 bases; bases outside gene matches: 2. Looked up from germline, CDR1 is SGDLS and CDR2 is YYNGEE. The CDR3 is 14 residues long. CDR3 region: CASSGTGMNTEAFF. Written as DNA, the CDR3 is TGTGCCAGCAGCGGGACAGGCATGAACACTGAAGCTTTCTTT.